This T cell receptor (beta chain) was recorded in a study of blood T cell repertoires in COVID-19. The protocol was immunoSEQ multiplex PCR, while the TCRdb copy is restricted to in-frame clones and leaves out a portion. The sample carries 260,000 or so clones, 65% to 90% recorded once. Per germline, CDR1 MDHEN and CDR2 SYDVKM. Trimming pared 6 bases from V and 5 bases from J, leaving 17 bases between. This CDR3 contains 15 residues. Sequences were obtained from peripheral blood. The TCR originated in a woman in her seventies with acute or convalescent COVID-19. The V call is TRBV28, the J call TRBJ2-1, with D hard to call. The CDR3 coding sequence is TGTGCCAGCAGCCGTCCCCTTCTAGTACACAATGAGCAGTTCTTC. It is translated as CASSRPLLVHNEQFF.